What follows are 15 T cell receptor beta chains derived from one specimen sequenced in a study of CD8 T cells in ankylosing spondylitis (dated by TCRdb to the late 2010s). Broader findings and caveats from the paper: A TCR beta motif of 7 or 8 highly homologous amino acid variants appeared characteristic of blood from ankylosing spondylitis patients.

These TCRs are of unknown antigen specificity. Preparation of the library involved 5' RACE. Reads for this sample came from an Illumina HiSeq 2500. The public reads were run again by TCRdb, first through fastp at Q25 and then through MiXCR, and only productive beta chains were kept. Each entry is one CDR3 protein sequence, shown with its most common DNA and genes. Across this sample there are 100,000 to 150,000 distinct CDR3 sequences, with about a sixth seen only once. About 33% of the sample comes from the top ten. The sequenced sample was blood, either unsorted or a sorted T cell fraction (not recorded which). The receptors derive from a male donor with ankylosing spondylitis.

This clonotype was counted only a few times. The chain uses TRBV20-1 and TRBJ2-7, with a possible D match to TRBD2 (6 bases). CDR1 is DFQATT, CDR2 SNEGSKA, per germline (reference sequence). Between the trimmed V and J ends, which lost 6 bases and 4 bases, there was a span of 22 bases. The CDR3 extends over 15 amino acids. CDR3 sequence: CSARVLEGMFYEQYF. CDR3 sequence (DNA): TGCAGTGCCAGGGTTTTGGAGGGTATGTTTTACGAGCAGTACTTC.

The chain joins TRBV12-3 or TRBV12-4 to TRBJ2-6; 9 nucleotides agree with TRBD2. V lost 4 bases and J lost 0; bases outside the gene matches: 7. CDR3 length: 18 amino acids. For the CDR3, the DNA is TGTGCCAGCAGTTCCGCCGGGACTAGCTTCTCTGGGGCCAACGTCCTGACTTTC. Amino acids: CASSSAGTSFSGANVLTF.

This clonotype showed up just a few times. This rearrangement joins TRBV20-1 to TRBJ2-1; D perhaps matches TRBD2 (6 bases). This CDR3 spans 14 amino acids. Germline V gene data show CDR1 as DFQATT and CDR2 as SNEGSKA (reference sequence). V was clipped by 3 bases and J by 5 bases, with 14 bases between them. Here the CDR3 reads CSARAGGRNNEQFF. The CDR3 DNA is TGCAGTGCTAGGGCTGGGGGGAGGAACAATGAGCAGTTCTTC.

There are a few counts of this clonotype. This chain links TRBV15 with TRBJ1-6; no clear D gene. Trimming stripped 5 bases from V and 2 bases from J, with 13 bases between. Germline V gives CDR1 LNHNV, CDR2 YYDKDF (reference sequence). This CDR3 has 16 amino acids. Here the CDR3 reads CATSVRRETYNSPLHF. The CDR3 DNA reads TGTGCCACCAGCGTCCGGAGGGAAACCTATAATTCACCCCTCCACTTT.

This chain joins TRBV7-9 and TRBJ2-3, with 7 bases matching TRBD1. V trimming: 5 bases; J trimming: 2 bases; junction bases outside the gene matches: 7. Germline lookup yields CDR1 SEHNR and CDR2 FQNEAQ (reference sequence). The CDR3 runs to 15 residues. The CDR3: CASSPATGSTDTQYF. CDR3 nucleotides: TGTGCCAGCAGCCCCGCGACAGGGTCCACAGATACGCAGTATTTT.

The chain is built from TRBV29-1 and TRBJ2-1; 8 positions agree with TRBD1. After removal of 1 base from V and 0 bases from J, the junction contained 8 bases not matched to a gene. The CDR3 loop spans 17 amino acids. Looked up from germline, CDR1 is SQVTM and CDR2 is ANQGSEA. The CDR3 DNA sequence: TGCAGCGTTGAAGCCCCAACAGGGGGTAGCTCCTACAATGAGCAGTTCTTC. Translated: CSVEAPTGGSSYNEQFF.

This clonotype was seen a handful of times. This chain links TRBV27 with TRBJ2-1; the match to TRBD2 covers 7 bases. Trimming removed 10 bases from V and 1 base from J; junction bases left unmatched: 13. CDR3 length equals 16 residues. CDR1 MNHEY and CDR2 SMNVEV come from the germline V gene (reference sequence). The CDR3 DNA reads as TGTGCCACCCGGGGCGCGGGAGAAAGGTCCTACAATGAGCAGTTCTTC. Translating gives CATRGAGERSYNEQFF.

This clonotype showed up just a few times. The chain has TRBV2 and TRBJ2-7, with a weak D call TRBD2 (7 bases). With 4 bases removed from V and 7 bases from J, the gap between germline ends came to 32 bases. CDR1 is SNHLY and CDR2 is FYNNEI in the germline V gene. The CDR3 consists of 19 residues. CDR3 DNA: TGTGCCAGCAGTGGGGAGGGGGTAACGGGAGCCCCTGTTTCGCGTGAGCAGTACTTC. This codes for CASSGEGVTGAPVSREQYF. Combining the CDR3 with reference TRBV2 and TRBJ2-7 gives the whole variable domain EPEVTQTPSHQVTQMGQEVILRCVPISNHLYFYWYRQILGQKVEFLVSFYNNEISEKSEIFDDQFSVERPDGSNFTLKIRSTKLEDSAMYFCASSGEGVTGAPVSREQYFGPGTRLTVT.

This clonotype appeared a few times. The chain uses TRBV29-1 and TRBJ2-7; 10 bases fit TRBD1. Trimming took 4 bases from V and 3 from J; bases not matched to a gene: 15. The CDR3 consists of 17 residues. Germline-derived CDR1 and CDR2 are SQVTM and ANQGSEA. CDR3 coding DNA: TGCAGCGTTGTGTTACCGCCCCCGGGACAGGGGATCTACGAGCAGTACTTC. This sequence encodes CSVVLPPPGQGIYEQYF.

CDR3 DNA sequence: TGTGCCACCACCCGCCTAGCCCTAAGCACAGATACGCAGTATTTT. This gives the protein CATTRLALSTDTQYF. This sequence joins TRBV6-2 or TRBV6-3 and TRBJ2-3, with a weak D call TRBD2 (5 bases). In germline, CDR1 is MNHEY, CDR2 SVGEGT. The CDR3 contains 15 residues. The ends were cut back, 10 bases at V and 0 bases at J, with 17 bases in the middle.

The sample holds a few counts of this clonotype. V usage is TRBV20-1 and J usage is TRBJ2-7, with 8 bases lining up with TRBD2. The CDR3 runs 15 residues. The trim removed 0 bases at V and 2 bases at J, leaving 6 bases unmatched. Germline CDR1 is DFQATT and CDR2 is SNEGSKA (reference sequence). CDR3: CSARDETGGPYEQYF. The CDR3 DNA sequence: TGCAGTGCTAGAGATGAGACGGGAGGGCCCTACGAGCAGTACTTC.

On this clonotype: A clone one base away is much larger, so this may be a read error. This chain joins TRBV5-1 and TRBJ2-1, with a tentative D call TRBD2 (7 bases). From germline, CDR1 is SGHRS and CDR2 YFSETQ. CDR3 size: 15 residues. In DNA form, the CDR3 reads TGCGCCAGCAGCTTGTATTGGGGAGGGGACAATGAGGAGTTCTTC. Residues: CASSLYWGGDNEEFF.

The gene calls are TRBV6-1 and TRBJ2-2; TRBD1 matches at 9 bases. Germline V gene lookup returns CDR1 MNHNS and CDR2 SASEGT. This CDR3 comprises 16 residues. The V and J ends lost 6 bases and 4 bases, in that order; junction bases with no gene match: 9. The CDR3 loop reads CASSSGTGSGTGELFF. The CDR3 nucleotides read TGTGCCAGCAGCTCCGGGACAGGGTCGGGCACCGGGGAGCTGTTTTTT.

The V call is TRBV11-1, the J call TRBJ1-2; no reliable D call. Germline V gene sequence: CDR1 SGHAT, CDR2 FQDESV (reference sequence). With 4 bases removed from V and 6 bases from J, the gap between germline ends came to 27 bases. This CDR3 comprises 18 residues. The CDR3 region has the DNA TGTGCCAGCAGCTCTCAAAAGGTCGCCCGGGAAATTGGTGATGGCTACACCTTC. Protein product: CASSSQKVAREIGDGYTF.

The chain is built from TRBV6-6 and TRBJ1-1; no firm D call. V lost 3 bases and J 5 bases, leaving 7 bases between the germline ends. Germline-derived CDR1 and CDR2 are MNHNY and SVGAGI (reference sequence). There are 12 residues in the CDR3. CDR3 protein: CASSYLGTEAFF. The DNA of the CDR3 is TGTGCCAGCAGTTATTTGGGAACTGAAGCTTTCTTT.